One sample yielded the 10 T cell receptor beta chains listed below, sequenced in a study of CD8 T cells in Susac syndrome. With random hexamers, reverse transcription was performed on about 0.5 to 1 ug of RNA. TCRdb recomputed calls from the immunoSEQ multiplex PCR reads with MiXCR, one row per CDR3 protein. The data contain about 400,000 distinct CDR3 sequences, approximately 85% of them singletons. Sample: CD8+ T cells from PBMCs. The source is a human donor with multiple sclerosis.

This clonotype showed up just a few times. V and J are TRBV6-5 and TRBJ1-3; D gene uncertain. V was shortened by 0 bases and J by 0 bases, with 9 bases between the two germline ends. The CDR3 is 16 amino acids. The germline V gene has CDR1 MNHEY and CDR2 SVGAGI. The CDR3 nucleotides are TGTGCCAGCAGTTACTCCAGTGCTTCCTCTGGAAACACCATATATTTT. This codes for CASSYSSASSGNTIYF.

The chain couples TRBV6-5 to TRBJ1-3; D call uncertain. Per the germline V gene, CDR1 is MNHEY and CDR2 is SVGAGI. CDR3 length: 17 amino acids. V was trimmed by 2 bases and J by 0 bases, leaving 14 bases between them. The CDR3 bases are TGTGCCAGCAGTTACCACTCTAGCGGGGACTCTGGAAACACCATATATTTT. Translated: CASSYHSSGDSGNTIYF.

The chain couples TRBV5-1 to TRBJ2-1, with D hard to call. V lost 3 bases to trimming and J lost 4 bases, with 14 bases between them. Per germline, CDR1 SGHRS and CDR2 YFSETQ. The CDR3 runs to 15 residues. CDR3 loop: CASSSPTLLYNEQFF. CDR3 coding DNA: TGCGCCAGCAGCTCCCCAACTTTACTTTACAATGAGCAGTTCTTC.

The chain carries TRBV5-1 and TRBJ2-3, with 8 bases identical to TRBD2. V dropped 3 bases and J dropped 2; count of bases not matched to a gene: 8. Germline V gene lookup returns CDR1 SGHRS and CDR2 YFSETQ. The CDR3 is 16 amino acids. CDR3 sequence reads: CASSSGTSPYTDTQYF. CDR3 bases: TGCGCCAGCAGCTCCGGGACTAGTCCATACACAGATACGCAGTATTTT.

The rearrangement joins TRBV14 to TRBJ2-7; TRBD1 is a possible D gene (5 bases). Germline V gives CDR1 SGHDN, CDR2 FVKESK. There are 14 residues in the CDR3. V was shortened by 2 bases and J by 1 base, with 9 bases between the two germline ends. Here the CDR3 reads CASSQYYRSYEQYF. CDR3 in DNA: TGTGCCAGCAGCCAATATTACAGGTCCTACGAGCAGTACTTC.

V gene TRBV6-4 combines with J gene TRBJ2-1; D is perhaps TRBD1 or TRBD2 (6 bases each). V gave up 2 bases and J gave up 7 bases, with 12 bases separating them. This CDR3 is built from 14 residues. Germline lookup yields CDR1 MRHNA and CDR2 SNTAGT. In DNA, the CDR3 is TGTGCCAGCAGTGACCCCAGAGGGGGGAATGAGCAGTTCTTC. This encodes CASSDPRGGNEQFF.

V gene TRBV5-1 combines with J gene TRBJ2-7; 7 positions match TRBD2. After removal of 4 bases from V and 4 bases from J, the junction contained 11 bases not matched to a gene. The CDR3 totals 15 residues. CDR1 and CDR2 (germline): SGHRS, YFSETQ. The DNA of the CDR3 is TGCGCCAGCAGCCTAAGGGAGGGCCCATGGTACGAGCAGTACTTC. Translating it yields CASSLREGPWYEQYF.

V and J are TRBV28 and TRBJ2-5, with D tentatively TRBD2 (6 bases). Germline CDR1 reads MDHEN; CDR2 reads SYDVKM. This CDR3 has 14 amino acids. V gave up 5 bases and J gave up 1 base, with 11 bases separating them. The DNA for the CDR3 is TGTGCCAGCAGTCGGGCGGGATTCCAAGAGACCCAGTACTTC. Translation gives CASSRAGFQETQYF. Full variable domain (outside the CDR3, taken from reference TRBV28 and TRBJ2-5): DVKVTQSSRYLVKRTGEKVFLECVQDMDHENMFWYRQDPGLGLRLIYFSYDVKMKEKGDIPEGYSVSREKKERFSLILESASTNQTSMYLCASSRAGFQETQYFGPGTRLLVL.

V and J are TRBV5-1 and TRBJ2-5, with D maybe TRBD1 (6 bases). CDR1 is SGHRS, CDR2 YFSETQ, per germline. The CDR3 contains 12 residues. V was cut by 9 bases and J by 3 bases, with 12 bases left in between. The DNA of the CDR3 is TGCGCCAAAGGGGACACTGAAGAGACCCAGTACTTC. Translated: CAKGDTEETQYF.

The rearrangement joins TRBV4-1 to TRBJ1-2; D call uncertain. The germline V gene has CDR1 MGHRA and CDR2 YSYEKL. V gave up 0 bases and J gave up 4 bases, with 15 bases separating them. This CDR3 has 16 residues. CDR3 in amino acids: CASSQEANLPPYGYTF. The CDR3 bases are TGCGCCAGCAGCCAAGAAGCCAATCTCCCCCCCTATGGCTACACCTTC.